Listed below are T cell receptor beta chains from one sample, sequenced in a study of T-cell memory formation after mild COVID-19. TCRdb fed the 5' RACE reads into MiXCR, producing one record per CDR3 protein. This sample has 250,000 to 350,000 distinct CDR3 sequences, with approximately 20% found just once. The sequencing sample was made of PBMCs or a T cell subset sorted from them (not recorded which). Source of these receptors: a man aged 18 to 35 who had mild COVID-19 (a few samples of this study predate the infection). Cell type and time point are not known. Each CDR3 is given with its conserved first and last residue. Fields, in order: J gene, V gene, D gene, clone size, CDR3 DNA, CDR3 protein. D genes are given only for firm matches. The size entry is marked missing in some rows and otherwise reads once, few, many or a size class.

J gene: TRBJ2-2
V gene: TRBV6-2/TRBV6-3
D gene: -
clone size: -
CDR3 DNA: TGTGCCAGCAGCCAAACGAGGACAGTGCTCACCGGGGAGCTGTTTTTT
CDR3 protein: CASSQTRTVLTGELFF

J gene: TRBJ2-7
V gene: TRBV29-1
D gene: -
clone size: -
CDR3 DNA: TGCAGCGTTGAGGGGGTCAGTAACTCCTACGAGCAGTACTTC
CDR3 protein: CSVEGVSNSYEQYF

J gene: TRBJ2-5
V gene: TRBV4-3
D gene: -
clone size: -
CDR3 DNA: TGCGCCAGCAGCCAAGGGGGAACCCCTTCGGAGACCCAGTACTTC
CDR3 protein: CASSQGGTPSETQYF

J gene: TRBJ1-3
V gene: TRBV11-2
D gene: -
clone size: -
CDR3 DNA: TGTGCCAGCAGCTCAACACCACCCACCACCATATATTTT
CDR3 protein: CASSSTPPTTIYF

J gene: TRBJ1-2
V gene: TRBV19
D gene: TRBD1
clone size: few
CDR3 DNA: TGTGCCAGTAGTGAGGGACAGGGAGGCTATGGCTACACCTTC
CDR3 protein: CASSEGQGGYGYTF

J gene: TRBJ2-3
V gene: TRBV6-2/TRBV6-3
D gene: TRBD2
clone size: few
CDR3 DNA: TGTGCCAGCACCCCGAAGGCGGGGGGAACGGGAGATACGCAGTATTTT
CDR3 protein: CASTPKAGGTGDTQYF

J gene: TRBJ1-5
V gene: TRBV6-5
D gene: -
clone size: -
CDR3 DNA: TGTGCCAGCAGTTACCCTCCCCACGAGCCCCACAATCAGCCCCAGCATTTT
CDR3 protein: CASSYPPHEPHNQPQHF

J gene: TRBJ2-2
V gene: TRBV7-3
D gene: -
clone size: few
CDR3 DNA: TGTGCCAGCAGCCTATCGGACAGAAACACCGGGGAGCTGTTTTTT
CDR3 protein: CASSLSDRNTGELFF

J gene: TRBJ2-3
V gene: TRBV7-2
D gene: -
clone size: many
CDR3 DNA: TGTGCCAGCAGGCCTTACACAGATACGCAGTATTTT
CDR3 protein: CASRPYTDTQYF

J gene: TRBJ2-3
V gene: TRBV28
D gene: -
clone size: few
CDR3 DNA: TGTGCCAGCAGTATGGACCCCGGACCGGAGAGCACAGATACGCAGTATTTT
CDR3 protein: CASSMDPGPESTDTQYF

J gene: TRBJ1-1
V gene: TRBV20-1
D gene: TRBD1
clone size: -
CDR3 DNA: TGCAGTGCTGGACAGGGGGACACTGAAGCTTTCTTT
CDR3 protein: CSAGQGDTEAFF

J gene: TRBJ2-3
V gene: TRBV29-1
D gene: -
clone size: few
CDR3 DNA: TGCAGCGTTGTGCCAGGGGCTACTAGCACAGATACGCAGTATTTT
CDR3 protein: CSVVPGATSTDTQYF

J gene: TRBJ2-5
V gene: TRBV10-3
D gene: TRBD2
clone size: -
CDR3 DNA: TGTGCCATCAGTGGGCGGGAGGAGACCCAGTACTTC
CDR3 protein: CAISGREETQYF

J gene: TRBJ2-3
V gene: TRBV24-1
D gene: -
clone size: -
CDR3 DNA: TGTGCCACCAGTGATCCGAACCTACAGGAGAGGTTAGCAGATACGCAGTATTTT
CDR3 protein: CATSDPNLQERLADTQYF

J gene: TRBJ2-5
V gene: TRBV28
D gene: TRBD1
clone size: few
CDR3 DNA: TGTGCCAGCAGTCCGCCTGGGACAGGGGAGCAAGAGACCCAGTACTTC
CDR3 protein: CASSPPGTGEQETQYF

J gene: TRBJ2-2
V gene: TRBV24-1
D gene: -
clone size: -
CDR3 DNA: TGTGCCACCAGTGATGAGATGGGGCGCGCCGGGGAGCTGTTTTTT
CDR3 protein: CATSDEMGRAGELFF

J gene: TRBJ1-1
V gene: TRBV7-9
D gene: -
clone size: many
CDR3 DNA: TGTGCCAGCAGCTTAGAGGGGGGGACTGAAGCTTTCTTT
CDR3 protein: CASSLEGGTEAFF

J gene: TRBJ2-6
V gene: TRBV5-1
D gene: TRBD1
clone size: -
CDR3 DNA: TGCGCCAGCAGCACGAACCCGACAGGGACTGGGGCCAACGTCCTGACTTTC
CDR3 protein: CASSTNPTGTGANVLTF

J gene: TRBJ1-6
V gene: TRBV5-6
D gene: -
clone size: -
CDR3 DNA: TGTGCCAGCAGCTTGGACGGCGGCTATAATTCACCCCTCCACTTT
CDR3 protein: CASSLDGGYNSPLHF

J gene: TRBJ2-7
V gene: TRBV6-2/TRBV6-3
D gene: -
clone size: few
CDR3 DNA: TGTGCCAGCAGTTACAGGGCCGGCGTCTACGAGCAGTACTTC
CDR3 protein: CASSYRAGVYEQYF

J gene: TRBJ2-1
V gene: TRBV9
D gene: TRBD2
clone size: -
CDR3 DNA: TGTGCCAGCAGCGTAGAGCCCAGGGAGGGCAATGAGCAGTTCTTC
CDR3 protein: CASSVEPREGNEQFF

J gene: TRBJ2-1
V gene: TRBV6-2/TRBV6-3
D gene: TRBD2
clone size: -
CDR3 DNA: TGTGCCAGCAGTTACGGACTAGCCCTAAGGAATGAGCAGTTCTTC
CDR3 protein: CASSYGLALRNEQFF

J gene: TRBJ2-3
V gene: TRBV7-9
D gene: -
clone size: few
CDR3 DNA: TGTGCCAGCAGCTCCCCCACCGGAATGGGAGATACGCAGTATTTT
CDR3 protein: CASSSPTGMGDTQYF

J gene: TRBJ1-6
V gene: TRBV4-3
D gene: -
clone size: many
CDR3 DNA: TGCGCCAGCAGCCTTAAACAGAATTCACCCCTCCACTTT
CDR3 protein: CASSLKQNSPLHF

J gene: TRBJ2-3
V gene: TRBV12-3/TRBV12-4
D gene: -
clone size: many
CDR3 DNA: TGTGCCAGCAGTTTTGGTGCGGGACAGTCAGATACGCAGTATTTT
CDR3 protein: CASSFGAGQSDTQYF

J gene: TRBJ1-1
V gene: TRBV7-2
D gene: -
clone size: -
CDR3 DNA: TGTGCCAGCAGCCCCTTGGGCGGGAACCCGACTGAAGCTTTCTTT
CDR3 protein: CASSPLGGNPTEAFF

J gene: TRBJ1-6
V gene: TRBV3-1
D gene: -
clone size: -
CDR3 DNA: TGTGCCAGCAGTCTCGGACCTGGTAATTCACCCCTCCACTTT
CDR3 protein: CASSLGPGNSPLHF

J gene: TRBJ1-5
V gene: TRBV12-3/TRBV12-4
D gene: -
clone size: -
CDR3 DNA: TGTGCCAGCAGTGCCGCCGGGGGCAATCAGCCCCAGCATTTT
CDR3 protein: CASSAAGGNQPQHF

J gene: TRBJ2-2
V gene: TRBV5-1
D gene: -
clone size: -
CDR3 DNA: TGCGCCAGCAGAGATGCAAACACCGGGGAGCTGTTTTTT
CDR3 protein: CASRDANTGELFF

J gene: TRBJ1-6
V gene: TRBV6-5
D gene: -
clone size: few
CDR3 DNA: TGTGCCAGCAGTTACACGGGAGATTCACCCCTCCACTTT
CDR3 protein: CASSYTGDSPLHF

J gene: TRBJ1-2
V gene: TRBV7-9
D gene: -
clone size: -
CDR3 DNA: TGTGCCAGCAGACATACGACAGCGGGCTATGGCTACACCTTC
CDR3 protein: CASRHTTAGYGYTF

J gene: TRBJ2-3
V gene: TRBV28
D gene: -
clone size: -
CDR3 DNA: TGTGCCAGCAGTTTCAGTGAGGGGGCGCAGTATTTT
CDR3 protein: CASSFSEGAQYF

J gene: TRBJ2-1
V gene: TRBV7-2
D gene: TRBD2
clone size: -
CDR3 DNA: TGTGCCAGCAGCCAACTAGCGGGCTCCTATGAGCAGTTCTTC
CDR3 protein: CASSQLAGSYEQFF

J gene: TRBJ2-2
V gene: TRBV18
D gene: -
clone size: few
CDR3 DNA: TGTGCCAGCTCACCAGACGGCGGGGAGCTGTTTTTT
CDR3 protein: CASSPDGGELFF

J gene: TRBJ2-7
V gene: TRBV20-1
D gene: -
clone size: few
CDR3 DNA: TGCAGTGCGAGGGCAGGGACAATACTAGGCGAGCAGTACTTC
CDR3 protein: CSARAGTILGEQYF

J gene: TRBJ2-2
V gene: TRBV27
D gene: -
clone size: few
CDR3 DNA: TGTGCCAGCCATCCAACAGGGAGTGAGGCCGGGGAGCTGTTTTTT
CDR3 protein: CASHPTGSEAGELFF

J gene: TRBJ2-1
V gene: TRBV6-5
D gene: -
clone size: many
CDR3 DNA: TGTGCCAGCAGATATGTTGGAGGCAATGAGCAGTTCTTC
CDR3 protein: CASRYVGGNEQFF

J gene: TRBJ2-5
V gene: TRBV7-9
D gene: TRBD1
clone size: many
CDR3 DNA: TGTGCCAGCAGCTCGTTCGGGACAGGGGCGAGAGAGACCCAGTACTTC
CDR3 protein: CASSSFGTGARETQYF

J gene: TRBJ1-2
V gene: TRBV4-3
D gene: TRBD1
clone size: few
CDR3 DNA: TGCGCCAGCAGCCAACGTGGGACAGGGGTACTCTATGGCTACACCTTC
CDR3 protein: CASSQRGTGVLYGYTF

J gene: TRBJ2-3
V gene: TRBV7-2
D gene: TRBD2
clone size: -
CDR3 DNA: TGTGCCAGCAGGCCTGCTGGGGGGGCGCAGTATTTT
CDR3 protein: CASRPAGGAQYF

J gene: TRBJ2-3
V gene: TRBV29-1
D gene: TRBD2
clone size: -
CDR3 DNA: TGCAGCGTTGAGGGACTAGCGGGGGCCGATTTACTCACAGATACGCAGTATTTT
CDR3 protein: CSVEGLAGADLLTDTQYF

J gene: TRBJ1-6
V gene: TRBV7-2
D gene: -
clone size: -
CDR3 DNA: TGTGCCAGCAGCCCGACCCTTGGATCACCCCTCCACTTT
CDR3 protein: CASSPTLGSPLHF

J gene: TRBJ2-7
V gene: TRBV5-4
D gene: TRBD1
clone size: few
CDR3 DNA: TGTGCCAGTGGGACAGGGGGCTTCCACGAGCAGTACTTC
CDR3 protein: CASGTGGFHEQYF

J gene: TRBJ1-6
V gene: TRBV7-2
D gene: -
clone size: -
CDR3 DNA: TGTGCCAGCAGCTTTCTAGGGGCCTCACCCCTCCACTTT
CDR3 protein: CASSFLGASPLHF

J gene: TRBJ2-5
V gene: TRBV24-1
D gene: -
clone size: -
CDR3 DNA: TGTGCCACCAGTGACCTCCAAGAGACCCAGTACTTC
CDR3 protein: CATSDLQETQYF

J gene: TRBJ1-5
V gene: TRBV5-5
D gene: -
clone size: few
CDR3 DNA: TGTGCCAGCAGCTTGTCGCCCTGGGCAAGTCAGCCCCAGCATTTT
CDR3 protein: CASSLSPWASQPQHF

J gene: TRBJ2-3
V gene: TRBV11-2
D gene: -
clone size: -
CDR3 DNA: TGTGCCAGCAGCTTACTCGGGAAGACTAGCACAGATACGCAGTATTTT
CDR3 protein: CASSLLGKTSTDTQYF

J gene: TRBJ2-1
V gene: TRBV6-2/TRBV6-3
D gene: -
clone size: -
CDR3 DNA: TGTGCCAGCAGAGGGGGGCTCCGTGAGCAGTTCTTC
CDR3 protein: CASRGGLREQFF

J gene: TRBJ1-1
V gene: TRBV6-5
D gene: -
clone size: few
CDR3 DNA: TGTGCCAGCAGTTACTCGATGGGGGCTTCCACTGAAGCTTTCTTT
CDR3 protein: CASSYSMGASTEAFF

J gene: TRBJ1-1
V gene: TRBV12-3/TRBV12-4
D gene: -
clone size: few
CDR3 DNA: TGTGCCAGCAGTTTCGTCCCCATGAACACTGAAGCTTTCTTT
CDR3 protein: CASSFVPMNTEAFF

J gene: TRBJ2-3
V gene: TRBV5-6
D gene: TRBD1
clone size: few
CDR3 DNA: TGTGCCAGCAGCTGGGGGGCCCTACAGGGGGCAACAGATACGCAGTATTTT
CDR3 protein: CASSWGALQGATDTQYF

J gene: TRBJ2-5
V gene: TRBV5-6
D gene: -
clone size: -
CDR3 DNA: TGTGCCAGCAGCTTGGCGGGCCAGAGGGAGACCCAGTACTTC
CDR3 protein: CASSLAGQRETQYF

J gene: TRBJ2-3
V gene: TRBV7-3
D gene: TRBD1
clone size: few
CDR3 DNA: TGTGCCAGCAGCGTAGGACAGGGGAACACAGATACGCAGTATTTT
CDR3 protein: CASSVGQGNTDTQYF

J gene: TRBJ2-6
V gene: TRBV9
D gene: -
clone size: few
CDR3 DNA: TGTGCCAGCAGCTTCACCCCGGGGGGCCTGACCTCCTCTGGGGCCAACGTCCTGACTTTC
CDR3 protein: CASSFTPGGLTSSGANVLTF

J gene: TRBJ2-1
V gene: TRBV7-8
D gene: TRBD2
clone size: -
CDR3 DNA: TGTGCCAGCAGCCCAAGACTAGCGGGGGGTACCTACAATGAGCAGTTCTTC
CDR3 protein: CASSPRLAGGTYNEQFF

J gene: TRBJ2-4
V gene: TRBV12-3/TRBV12-4
D gene: TRBD2
clone size: few
CDR3 DNA: TGTGCCAGCAGGCTAACGGGGAGGGACATTCAGTACTTC
CDR3 protein: CASRLTGRDIQYF

J gene: TRBJ2-1
V gene: TRBV27
D gene: TRBD1
clone size: -
CDR3 DNA: TGTGCCAGCAGGGACCCGGGACAGGGGGCGGATGAGCAGTTCTTC
CDR3 protein: CASRDPGQGADEQFF

J gene: TRBJ2-2
V gene: TRBV11-1
D gene: -
clone size: -
CDR3 DNA: TGTGCCAGCAGCTCCATAACAGGGATGGGGGAGCTGTTTTTT
CDR3 protein: CASSSITGMGELFF

J gene: TRBJ2-7
V gene: TRBV7-9
D gene: TRBD1
clone size: -
CDR3 DNA: TGTGCCAGCAGCGAAACAACAGGGGCCTACGAGCAGTACTTC
CDR3 protein: CASSETTGAYEQYF